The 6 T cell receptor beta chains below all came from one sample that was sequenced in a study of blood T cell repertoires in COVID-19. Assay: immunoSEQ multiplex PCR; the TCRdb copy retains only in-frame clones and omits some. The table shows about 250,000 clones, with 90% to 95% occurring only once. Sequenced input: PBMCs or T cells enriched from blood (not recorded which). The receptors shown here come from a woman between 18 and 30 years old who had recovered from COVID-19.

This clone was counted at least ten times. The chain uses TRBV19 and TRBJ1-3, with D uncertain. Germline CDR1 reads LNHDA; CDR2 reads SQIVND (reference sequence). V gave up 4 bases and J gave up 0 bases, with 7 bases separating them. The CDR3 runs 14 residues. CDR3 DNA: TGTGCCAGTAGTACCCGGAGCTCTGGAAACACCATATATTTT. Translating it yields CASSTRSSGNTIYF.

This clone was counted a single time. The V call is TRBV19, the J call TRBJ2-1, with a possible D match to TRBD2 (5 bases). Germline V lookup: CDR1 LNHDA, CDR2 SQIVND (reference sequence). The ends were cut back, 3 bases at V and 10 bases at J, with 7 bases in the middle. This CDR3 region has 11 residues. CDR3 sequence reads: CASSIRREQFF. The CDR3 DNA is TGTGCCAGTAGTATCCGGAGGGAGCAGTTCTTC.

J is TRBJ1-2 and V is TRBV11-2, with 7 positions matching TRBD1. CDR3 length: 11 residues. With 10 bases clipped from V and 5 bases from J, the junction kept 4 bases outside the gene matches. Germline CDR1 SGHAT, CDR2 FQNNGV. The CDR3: CAISGGYGYTF. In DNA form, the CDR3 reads TGTGCCATATCAGGGGGGTATGGCTACACCTTC.

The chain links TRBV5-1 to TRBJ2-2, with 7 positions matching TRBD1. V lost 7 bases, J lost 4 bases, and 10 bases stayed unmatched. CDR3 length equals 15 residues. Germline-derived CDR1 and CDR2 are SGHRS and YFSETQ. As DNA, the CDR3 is TGCGCCAGCGGGGGACAGCTGGCGGGCACCGGGGAGCTGTTTTTT. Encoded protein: CASGGQLAGTGELFF.

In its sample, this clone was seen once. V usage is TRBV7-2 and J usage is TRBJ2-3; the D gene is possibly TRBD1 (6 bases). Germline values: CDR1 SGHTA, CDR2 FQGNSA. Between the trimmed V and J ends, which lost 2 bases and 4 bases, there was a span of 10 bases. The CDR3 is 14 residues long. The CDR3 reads CASSLNQGPDTQYF. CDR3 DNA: TGTGCCAGCAGCTTAAACCAGGGGCCAGATACGCAGTATTTT.

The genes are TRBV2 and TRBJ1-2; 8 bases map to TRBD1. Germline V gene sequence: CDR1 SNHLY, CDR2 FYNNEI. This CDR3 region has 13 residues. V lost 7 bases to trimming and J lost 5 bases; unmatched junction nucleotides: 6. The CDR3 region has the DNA TGTGCCAGCACCGCGACAGGGGAGTATGGCTACACCTTC. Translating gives CASTATGEYGYTF.